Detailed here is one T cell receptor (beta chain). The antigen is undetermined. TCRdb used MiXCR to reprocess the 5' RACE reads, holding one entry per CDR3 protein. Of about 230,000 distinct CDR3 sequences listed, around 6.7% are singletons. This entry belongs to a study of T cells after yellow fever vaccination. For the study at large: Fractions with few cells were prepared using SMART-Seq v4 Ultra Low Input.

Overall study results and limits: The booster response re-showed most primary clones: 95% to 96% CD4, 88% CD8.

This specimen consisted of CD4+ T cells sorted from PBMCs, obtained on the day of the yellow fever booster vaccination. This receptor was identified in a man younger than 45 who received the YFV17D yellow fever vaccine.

CDR3 sequence: CASSPGSGRNTEAFF. The CDR3 nucleotides are TGTGCCAGCTCACCAGGATCAGGGAGGAACACTGAAGCTTTCTTT. This chain connects TRBV18 to TRBJ1-1; tentative D call: TRBD1 (5 bases). The CDR3 extends over 15 amino acids. Looked up from germline, CDR1 is KGHSH and CDR2 is LQKENI. The ends were cut back, 2 bases at V and 1 base at J, with 11 bases in the middle.